This T cell receptor (beta chain) derives from a study of T cell repertoires in cytomegalovirus infection. As for the study in general: As its CMV epitopes, the study selected recently identified HLA-C-restricted and well-studied HLA-B-restricted targets. Public TCR beta signatures provided an indication of both CMV infection and a matching HLA type.

MiXCR was run by TCRdb on the reads, yielding one entry per CDR3 protein. The table lists more than 95,000 distinct CDR3 sequences, over 30% of them singletons. Germline V gene lookup returns CDR1 SGHVT and CDR2 SQSDAQ. CDR3 length: 15 residues. With 1 base clipped from V and 7 bases from J, the junction kept 6 bases outside the gene matches. This clonotype was counted between two and nine times. Its antigen is unidentified. General observations from the study: Individuals carrying CMV plus the relevant HLA were identified by cumulative frequency of public TCR beta families. It was HLA-C-restricted CMV-specific TCR beta clonotypes that dominated the response ex vivo.

Material: CD8+ T cells from cultured PBMCs, obtained from culture after CMV antigen stimulation. The chain couples TRBV7-4 to TRBJ2-2, with 7 bases fitting TRBD1. The sequence was obtained from a human donor in good health (CMV status not recorded). Some clones in this sample may be carry-over from other donors' samples. CDR3 in amino acids: CASSLVQGTSGELFF. DNA for the CDR3: TGTGCCAGCAGCTTAGTACAGGGGACGAGCGGGGAGCTGTTTTTT. Complete variable domain (other parts from reference TRBV7-4 and TRBJ2-2): GAGVSQSPRYKVAKRGRDVALRCDSISGHVTLYWYRQTLGQGSEVLTYSQSDAQRDKSGRPSGRFSAERPERSVSTLKIQRTEQGDSAVYLCASSLVQGTSGELFFGEGSRLTVL.